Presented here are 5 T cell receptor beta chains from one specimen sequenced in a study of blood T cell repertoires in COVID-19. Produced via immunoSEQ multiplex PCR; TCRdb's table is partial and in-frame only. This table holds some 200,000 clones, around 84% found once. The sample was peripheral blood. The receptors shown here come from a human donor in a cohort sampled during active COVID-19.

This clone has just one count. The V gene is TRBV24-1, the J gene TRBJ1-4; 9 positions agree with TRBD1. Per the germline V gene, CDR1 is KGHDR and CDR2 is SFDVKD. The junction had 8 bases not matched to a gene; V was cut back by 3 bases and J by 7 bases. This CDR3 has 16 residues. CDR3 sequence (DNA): TGTGCCACCAGTGATGCTAGGACAGGGGAGGCTGAAAAACTGTTTTTT. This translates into CATSDARTGEAEKLFF.

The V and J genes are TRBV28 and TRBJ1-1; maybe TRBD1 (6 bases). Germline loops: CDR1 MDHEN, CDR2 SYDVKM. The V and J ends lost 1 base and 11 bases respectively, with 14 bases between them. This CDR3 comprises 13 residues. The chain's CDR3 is CASSLYRGARAFF. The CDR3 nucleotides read TGTGCCAGCAGTTTATACCGGGGGGCGAGGGCTTTCTTT.

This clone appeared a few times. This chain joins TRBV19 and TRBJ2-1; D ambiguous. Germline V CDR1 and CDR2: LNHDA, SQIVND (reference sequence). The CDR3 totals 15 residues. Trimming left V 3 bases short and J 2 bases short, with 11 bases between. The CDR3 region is CASSILLGAYNEQFF. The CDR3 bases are TGTGCCAGTAGTATTCTTCTGGGCGCCTACAATGAGCAGTTCTTC.

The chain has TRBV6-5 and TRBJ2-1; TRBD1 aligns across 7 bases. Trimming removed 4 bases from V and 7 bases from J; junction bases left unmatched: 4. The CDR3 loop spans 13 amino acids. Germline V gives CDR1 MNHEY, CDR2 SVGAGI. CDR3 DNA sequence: TGTGCCAGCAGTTTAAAACAGGGGAATGAGCAGTTCTTC. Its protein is CASSLKQGNEQFF.

CDR3 in amino acids: CASAGGPPPQHF. The CDR3 DNA reads TGTGCCAGTGCGGGGGGACCCCCGCCCCAGCATTTT. The chain links TRBV6-5 to TRBJ1-5; D may be TRBD1 (5 bases). The CDR3 is 12 amino acids. Trimming removed 9 bases from V and 9 bases from J, with 15 bases in between. CDR1 is MNHEY and CDR2 is SVGAGI in the germline V gene.